These 10 T cell receptor beta chains share one sample of origin, sequenced in a study of shared clonotypes between healthy human individuals. Using immunoSEQ multiplex PCR, the repertoire was profiled, and TCRdb retains in-frame clones only, with some absent. The sample holds around 2.5 million clones, 93% seen once. The sample comprised naive CD4+ T cells from PBMCs. The subset was: CD45RA+ positively selected. Receptor source: a man aged 18 to 29 in good health. Some clones in this sample may be carry-over from other donors' samples.

The V gene is TRBV6-6, the J gene TRBJ2-1; D is unclear. CDR1 is MNHNY and CDR2 is SVGAGI in the germline V gene (reference sequence). CDR3 length: 15 residues. V was clipped by 5 bases and J by 0 bases, with 11 bases between them. CDR3 sequence (DNA): TGTGCCAGCAGTCACCGTCGAAGCTCCTACAATGAGCAGTTCTTC. It is translated as CASSHRRSSYNEQFF.

The CDR3 DNA reads TGTGCCAGCAGCCCGACAGGTACTGGGGCCAACGTCCTGACTTTC. Protein sequence: CASSPTGTGANVLTF. The rearrangement uses TRBV7-3 and TRBJ2-6; D may be TRBD1 (6 bases). The CDR3 loop spans 15 amino acids. CDR1 and CDR2 (germline): SGHTA, FQGTGA. V was clipped by 5 bases and J by 2 bases, with 10 bases between them.

The V gene is TRBV28, the J gene TRBJ1-1; a weak D match, TRBD1 (6 bases). CDR3 length: 14 amino acids. The V gene's germline CDR1 is MDHEN and CDR2 SYDVKM. V was clipped by 3 bases and J by 6 bases, with 14 bases between them. CDR3 sequence reads: CASSFVQGPPEAFF. CDR3 nucleotide sequence: TGTGCCAGCAGTTTTGTACAGGGTCCCCCTGAAGCTTTCTTT.

The chain recombines TRBV28 with TRBJ2-7; D gene unclear. The CDR3 totals 15 residues. V lost 4 bases, J lost 5 bases, and 18 bases lay in between. Per germline, CDR1 MDHEN and CDR2 SYDVKM. The CDR3, as DNA: TGTGCCAGCAGTTCCCCTGGACGGAGTCTCGACGAGCAGTACTTC. Translated: CASSSPGRSLDEQYF. Looking up the rest from reference TRBV28 and TRBJ2-7 gives the full variable domain: DVKVTQSSRYLVKRTGEKVFLECVQDMDHENMFWYRQDPGLGLRLIYFSYDVKMKEKGDIPEGYSVSREKKERFSLILESASTNQTSMYLCASSSPGRSLDEQYFGPGTRLTVT.

V gene TRBV9 combines with J gene TRBJ2-5; weak D call: TRBD2 (6 bases). Germline CDR1 and CDR2: SGDLS and YYNGEE. This CDR3 contains 14 residues. V shed 0 bases and J shed 4 bases, with 10 bases lying between them. CDR3 in DNA: TGTGCCAGCAGCGTAGGGGTAGCGGCAGAGACCCAGTACTTC. Its protein product is CASSVGVAAETQYF. The full variable domain, with the rest looked up from reference TRBV9 and TRBJ2-5, is DSGVTQTPKHLITATGQRVTLRCSPRSGDLSVYWYQQSLDQGLQFLIQYYNGEERAKGNILERFSAQQFPDLHSELNLSSLELGDSALYFCASSVGVAAETQYFGPGTRLLVL.

The V call is TRBV28, the J call TRBJ2-7; D is possibly TRBD1 or TRBD2 (5 bases each). This CDR3 comprises 14 residues. V lost 7 bases to trimming and J lost 2 bases, with 15 bases between them. Germline V gene data show CDR1 as MDHEN and CDR2 as SYDVKM. Written as DNA, the CDR3 is TGTGCCAGCATTCGGCCGGGACCAGCCTACGAGCAGTACTTC. Its translation: CASIRPGPAYEQYF.

The chain employs TRBV5-1 and TRBJ2-7; D not resolved. The length of the CDR3 is 15 residues. Germline V gene sequence: CDR1 SGHRS, CDR2 YFSETQ. Trimming removed 1 base from V and 0 bases from J, with 11 bases in between. CDR3 residues: CASSLYGPSSYEQYF. Written as DNA, the CDR3 is TGCGCCAGCAGCTTGTACGGACCTAGCTCCTACGAGCAGTACTTC.

The V call is TRBV9, the J call TRBJ1-1; D gene uncertain. This CDR3 spans 12 amino acids. The V gene lost 0 bases and the J gene lost 3 bases, with 3 bases spanning the gap. The germline gives CDR1 SGDLS, CDR2 YYNGEE. The CDR3, as DNA: TGTGCCAGCAGCGTAGAGGACACTGAAGCTTTCTTT. It codes for CASSVEDTEAFF.

CDR3 sequence reads: CASSAAGQTDTQYF. The CDR3 DNA reads TGTGCCAGCAGCGCAGCGGGACAGACAGATACGCAGTATTTT. This chain links TRBV9 with TRBJ2-3, with D perhaps assigned TRBD1 or TRBD2 (7 bases each). Germline CDR1 is SGDLS and CDR2 is YYNGEE. The CDR3 loop spans 14 amino acids. V was trimmed by 3 bases and J by 3 bases, leaving 11 bases between them.

CDR3 sequence (DNA): TGTGCCAGTAGTGGGTTTGAGCGTGGGCAGTTCTTC. As protein: CASSGFERGQFF. This chain uses TRBV19 with TRBJ2-1; D uncertain. V lost 5 bases and J 12 bases, leaving 14 bases between the germline ends. The length of the CDR3 is 12 residues. CDR1 is LNHDA, CDR2 SQIVND, per germline (reference sequence).